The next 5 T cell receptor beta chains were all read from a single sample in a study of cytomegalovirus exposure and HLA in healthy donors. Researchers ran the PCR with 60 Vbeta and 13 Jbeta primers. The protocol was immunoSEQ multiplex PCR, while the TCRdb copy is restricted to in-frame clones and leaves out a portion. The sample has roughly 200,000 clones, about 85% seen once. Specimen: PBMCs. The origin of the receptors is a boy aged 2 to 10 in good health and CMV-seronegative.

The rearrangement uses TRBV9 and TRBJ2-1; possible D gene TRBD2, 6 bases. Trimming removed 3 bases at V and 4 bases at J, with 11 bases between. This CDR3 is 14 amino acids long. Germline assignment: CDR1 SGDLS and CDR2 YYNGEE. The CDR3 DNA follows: TGTGCCAGCAGCGGGCTAGCGAAATACAATGAGCAGTTCTTC. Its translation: CASSGLAKYNEQFF. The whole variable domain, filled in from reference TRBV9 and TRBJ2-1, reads DSGVTQTPKHLITATGQRVTLRCSPRSGDLSVYWYQQSLDQGLQFLIQYYNGEERAKGNILERFSAQQFPDLHSELNLSSLELGDSALYFCASSGLAKYNEQFFGPGTRLTVL.

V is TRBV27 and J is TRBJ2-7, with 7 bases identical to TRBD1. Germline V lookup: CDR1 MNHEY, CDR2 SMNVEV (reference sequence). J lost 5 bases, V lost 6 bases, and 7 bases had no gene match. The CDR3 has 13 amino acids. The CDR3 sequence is CASSQGGRDEQYF. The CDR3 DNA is TGTGCCAGCAGCCAAGGGGGCCGGGACGAGCAGTACTTC.

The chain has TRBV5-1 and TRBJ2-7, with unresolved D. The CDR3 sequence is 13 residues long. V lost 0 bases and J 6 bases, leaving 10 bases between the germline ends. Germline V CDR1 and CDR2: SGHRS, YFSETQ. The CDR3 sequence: CASSLETPGEQYF. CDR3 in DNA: TGCGCCAGCAGCTTGGAAACCCCGGGCGAGCAGTACTTC.

CDR3 sequence reads: CASSPPTSGQETQYF. The DNA for the CDR3 is TGTGCCAGCAGCCCCCCGACTAGCGGACAAGAGACCCAGTACTTC. The genes are TRBV5-4 and TRBJ2-5; 9 bases fit TRBD2. The V gene end was trimmed by 4 bases and the J gene end by 2 bases; junction bases not matched to a gene: 6. Germline V gene sequence: CDR1 SGHNT, CDR2 YYREEE (reference sequence). The CDR3 contains 15 residues.

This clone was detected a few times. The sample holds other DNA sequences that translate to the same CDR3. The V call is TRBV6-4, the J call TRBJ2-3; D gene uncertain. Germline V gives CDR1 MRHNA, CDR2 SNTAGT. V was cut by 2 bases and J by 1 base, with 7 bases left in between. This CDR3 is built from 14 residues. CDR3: CASSDGSGTDTQYF. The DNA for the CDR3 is TGTGCCAGCAGTGACGGAAGCGGCACAGATACGCAGTATTTT.